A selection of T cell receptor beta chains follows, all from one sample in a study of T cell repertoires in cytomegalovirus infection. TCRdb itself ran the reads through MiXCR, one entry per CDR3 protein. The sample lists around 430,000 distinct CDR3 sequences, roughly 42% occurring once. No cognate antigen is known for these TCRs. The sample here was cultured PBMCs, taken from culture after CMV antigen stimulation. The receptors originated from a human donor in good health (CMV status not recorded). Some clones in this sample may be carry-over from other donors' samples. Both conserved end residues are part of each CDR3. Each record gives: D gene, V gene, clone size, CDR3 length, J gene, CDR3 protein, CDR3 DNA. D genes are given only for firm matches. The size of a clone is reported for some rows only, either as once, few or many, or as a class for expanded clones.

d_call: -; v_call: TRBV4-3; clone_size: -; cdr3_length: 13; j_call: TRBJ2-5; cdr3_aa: CASSQGRMETQYF; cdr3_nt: TGCGCCAGCAGCCAGGGACGAATGGAGACCCAGTACTTC
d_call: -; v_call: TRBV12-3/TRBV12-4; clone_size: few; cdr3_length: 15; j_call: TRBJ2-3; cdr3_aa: CASSFNGGRGDTQYF; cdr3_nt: TGTGCCAGCAGTTTCAACGGGGGGCGGGGGGATACGCAGTATTTT
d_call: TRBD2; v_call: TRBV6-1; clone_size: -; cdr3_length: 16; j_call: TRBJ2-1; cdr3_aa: CASSGVAGDSYNEQFF; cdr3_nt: TGTGCCAGCAGTGGGGTAGCGGGAGACTCCTACAATGAGCAGTTCTTC
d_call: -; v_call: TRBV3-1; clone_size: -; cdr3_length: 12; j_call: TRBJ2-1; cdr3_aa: CASSQSSGEQFF; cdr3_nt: TGTGCCAGCAGCCAAAGCTCTGGTGAGCAGTTCTTC
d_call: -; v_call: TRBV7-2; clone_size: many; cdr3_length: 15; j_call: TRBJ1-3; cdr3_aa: CASSFDGRSGNTIYF; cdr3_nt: TGTGCCAGCAGCTTCGACGGCCGCTCTGGAAACACCATATATTTT
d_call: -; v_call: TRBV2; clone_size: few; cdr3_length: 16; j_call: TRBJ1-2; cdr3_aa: CASSEDGQFGGYGYTF; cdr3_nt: TGTGCCAGCAGTGAAGATGGGCAGTTCGGCGGCTATGGCTACACCTTC
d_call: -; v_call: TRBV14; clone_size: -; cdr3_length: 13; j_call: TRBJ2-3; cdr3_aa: CASSQVIGDTQYF; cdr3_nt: TGTGCCAGCAGCCAAGTAATAGGGGATACGCAGTATTTT
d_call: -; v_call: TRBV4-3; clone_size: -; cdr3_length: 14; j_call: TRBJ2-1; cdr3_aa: CASSQTTRLNEQFF; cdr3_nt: TGCGCCAGCAGCCAAACGACTCGTCTCAATGAGCAGTTCTTC
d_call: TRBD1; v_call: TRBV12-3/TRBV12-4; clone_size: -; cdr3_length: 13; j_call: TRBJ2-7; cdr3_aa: CASGRGPTYEQYF; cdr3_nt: TGTGCCAGCGGAAGGGGGCCTACCTACGAGCAGTACTTC
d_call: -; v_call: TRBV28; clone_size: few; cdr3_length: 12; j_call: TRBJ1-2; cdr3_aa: CASSSGRYGYTF; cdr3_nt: TGTGCCAGCAGTTCCGGACGTTATGGCTACACCTTC
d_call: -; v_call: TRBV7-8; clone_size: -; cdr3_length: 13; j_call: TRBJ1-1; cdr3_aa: CASSLLGGNEAFF; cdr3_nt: TGTGCCAGCAGCCTCCTTGGGGGGAATGAAGCTTTCTTT
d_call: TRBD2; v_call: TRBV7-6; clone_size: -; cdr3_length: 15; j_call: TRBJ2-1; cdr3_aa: CASSPTKWEGGEQFF; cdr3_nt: TGTGCCAGCAGCCCCACAAAGTGGGAGGGAGGCGAGCAGTTCTTC
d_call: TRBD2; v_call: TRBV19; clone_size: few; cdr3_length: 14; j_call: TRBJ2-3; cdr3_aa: CASRREGSTDTQYF; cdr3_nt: TGTGCCAGTAGAAGGGAGGGGAGCACAGATACGCAGTATTTT
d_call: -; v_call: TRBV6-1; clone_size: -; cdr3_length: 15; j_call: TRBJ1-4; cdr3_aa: CASSTQTGANEKLFF; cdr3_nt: TGTGCCAGCAGTACGCAGACGGGAGCTAATGAAAAACTGTTTTTT
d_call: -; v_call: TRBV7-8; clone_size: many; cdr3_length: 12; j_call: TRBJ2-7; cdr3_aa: CASSLGGDEQYF; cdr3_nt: TGTGCCAGCAGCTTGGGAGGTGACGAGCAGTACTTC
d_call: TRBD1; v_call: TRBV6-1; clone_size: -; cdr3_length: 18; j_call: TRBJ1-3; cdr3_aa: CASSEALGTVHSGNTIYF; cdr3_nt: TGTGCCAGCAGTGAAGCCCTAGGGACAGTACACTCTGGAAACACCATATATTTT
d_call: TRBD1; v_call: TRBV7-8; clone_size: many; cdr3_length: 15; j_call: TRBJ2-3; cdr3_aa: CASSIGEGATDTQYF; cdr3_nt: TGTGCCAGCAGCATTGGAGAGGGGGCCACAGATACGCAGTATTTT
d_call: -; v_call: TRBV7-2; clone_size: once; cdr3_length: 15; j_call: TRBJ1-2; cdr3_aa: CASSQRAAGRMGYTF; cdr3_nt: TGTGCCAGCAGCCAACGTGCGGCAGGGCGCATGGGCTACACCTTC
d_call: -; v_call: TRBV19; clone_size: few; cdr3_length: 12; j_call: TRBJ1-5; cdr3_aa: CASSKQDQPQHF; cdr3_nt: TGTGCCAGTAGTAAACAGGATCAGCCCCAGCATTTT
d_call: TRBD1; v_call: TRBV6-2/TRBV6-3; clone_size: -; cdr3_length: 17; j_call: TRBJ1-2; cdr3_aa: CASRTTRTGILNYGYTF; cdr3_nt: TGTGCCAGCAGGACGACCCGGACAGGGATCCTTAACTATGGCTACACCTTC
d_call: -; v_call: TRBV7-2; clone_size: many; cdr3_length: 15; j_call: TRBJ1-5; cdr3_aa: CASSLSRYGNQPQHF; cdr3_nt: TGTGCCAGCAGCTTATCCCGGTACGGCAATCAGCCCCAGCATTTT
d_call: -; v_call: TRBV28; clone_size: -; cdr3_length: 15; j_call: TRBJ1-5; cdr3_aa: CASSSIGGSNQPQHF; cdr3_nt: TGTGCCAGCAGTTCCATCGGGGGGAGCAATCAGCCCCAGCATTTT
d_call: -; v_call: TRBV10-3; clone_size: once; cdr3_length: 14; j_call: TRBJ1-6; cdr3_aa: CAISEGQSNSPLHF; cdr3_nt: TGTGCCATCAGTGAGGGACAGTCGAATTCACCCCTCCACTTT
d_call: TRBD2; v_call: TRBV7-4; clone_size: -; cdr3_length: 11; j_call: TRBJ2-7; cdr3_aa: CASSPGEGQYF; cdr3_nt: TGTGCCAGCAGCCCTGGGGAGGGGCAGTACTTC
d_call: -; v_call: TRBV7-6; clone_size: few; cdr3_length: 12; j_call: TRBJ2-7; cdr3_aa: CASSSRADEQYF; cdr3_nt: TGTGCCAGCAGCTCCAGGGCGGACGAGCAGTACTTC
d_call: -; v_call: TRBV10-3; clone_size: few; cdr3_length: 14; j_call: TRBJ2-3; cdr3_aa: CAISDRGSTDTQYF; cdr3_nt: TGTGCCATCAGTGACCGGGGGAGCACAGATACGCAGTATTTT
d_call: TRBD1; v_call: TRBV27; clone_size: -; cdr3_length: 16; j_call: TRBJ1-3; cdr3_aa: CASSLGTGSYENTIYF; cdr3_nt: TGTGCCAGCAGTTTAGGGACAGGCTCTTATGAAAACACCATATATTTT
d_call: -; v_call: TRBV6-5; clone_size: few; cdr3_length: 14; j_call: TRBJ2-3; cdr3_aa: CASSYSRVKGTQYF; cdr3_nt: TGTGCCAGCAGTTACTCGAGGGTTAAGGGTACGCAGTATTTT
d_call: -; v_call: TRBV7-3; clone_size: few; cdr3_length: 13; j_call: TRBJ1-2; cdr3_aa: CASSMGRYYGYTF; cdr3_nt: TGTGCCAGCAGCATGGGGCGGTACTATGGCTACACCTTC
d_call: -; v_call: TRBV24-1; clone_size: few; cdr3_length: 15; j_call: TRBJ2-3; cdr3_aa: CATSDPLDRPDTQYF; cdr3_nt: TGTGCCACCAGTGATCCACTCGACAGGCCAGATACGCAGTATTTT
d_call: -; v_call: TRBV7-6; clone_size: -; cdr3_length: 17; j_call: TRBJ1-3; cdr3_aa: CASSSRQADSSGNTIYF; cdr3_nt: TGTGCTAGCAGCTCCCGACAGGCGGACTCCTCTGGAAACACCATATATTTT
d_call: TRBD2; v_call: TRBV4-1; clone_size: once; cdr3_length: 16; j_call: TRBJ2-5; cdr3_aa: CASSHLWAGGGETQYF; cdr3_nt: TGCGCCAGCAGCCATCTCTGGGCGGGGGGAGGCGAGACCCAGTACTTC
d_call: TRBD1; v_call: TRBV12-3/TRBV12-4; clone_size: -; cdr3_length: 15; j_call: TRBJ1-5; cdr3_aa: CASRSGTGDGQPQHF; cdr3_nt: TGTGCCAGCAGATCCGGGACAGGGGACGGACAGCCCCAGCATTTT
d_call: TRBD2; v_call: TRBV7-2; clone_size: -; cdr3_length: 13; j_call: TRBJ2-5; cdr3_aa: CASSLQLAGTKYF; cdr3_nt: TGTGCCAGCAGCTTACAACTAGCGGGAACAAAGTACTTC
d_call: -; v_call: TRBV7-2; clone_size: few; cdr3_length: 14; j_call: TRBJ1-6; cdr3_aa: CASSFSVRNSPLHF; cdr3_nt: TGTGCCAGCAGCTTTTCTGTGCGGAATTCACCCCTCCACTTT
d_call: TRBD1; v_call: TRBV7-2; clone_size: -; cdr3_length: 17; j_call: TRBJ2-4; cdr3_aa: CASSLERTGGLKNIQYF; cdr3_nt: TGTGCCAGCAGCTTAGAAAGGACAGGGGGCCTCAAAAACATTCAGTACTTC
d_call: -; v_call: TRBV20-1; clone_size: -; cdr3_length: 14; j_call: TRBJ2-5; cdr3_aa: CSAPGVTSLETQYF; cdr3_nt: TGCAGTGCCCCAGGGGTCACTAGTTTGGAGACCCAGTACTTC
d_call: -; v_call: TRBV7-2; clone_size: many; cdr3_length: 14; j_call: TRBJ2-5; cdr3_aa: CASSLLGGQETQYF; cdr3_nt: TGTGCCAGCAGCTTACTTGGGGGGCAAGAGACCCAGTACTTC
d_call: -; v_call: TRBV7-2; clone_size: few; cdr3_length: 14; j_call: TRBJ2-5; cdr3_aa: CASSLELRGETQYF; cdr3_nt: TGTGCCAGCAGCTTAGAACTAAGGGGGGAGACCCAGTACTTC
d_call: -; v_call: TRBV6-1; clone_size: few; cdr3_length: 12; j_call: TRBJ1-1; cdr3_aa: CASGRERPEAFF; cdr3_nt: TGTGCCAGCGGGAGGGAGCGTCCTGAAGCTTTCTTT
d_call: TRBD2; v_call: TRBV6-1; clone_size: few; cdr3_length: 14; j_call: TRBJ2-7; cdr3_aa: CASSSGGTKSEQYF; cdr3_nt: TGTGCCAGCAGTTCGGGGGGGACAAAGAGCGAGCAGTACTTC
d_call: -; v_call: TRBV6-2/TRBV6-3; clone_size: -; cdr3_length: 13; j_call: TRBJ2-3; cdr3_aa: CASSFGAGDTQYF; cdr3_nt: TGTGCCAGCAGTTTTGGGGCGGGGGATACGCAGTATTTT
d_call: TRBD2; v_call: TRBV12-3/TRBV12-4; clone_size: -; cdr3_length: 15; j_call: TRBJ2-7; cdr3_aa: CASSLATSGGDEQYF; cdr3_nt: TGTGCCAGCAGTTTAGCAACTAGCGGGGGCGACGAGCAGTACTTC
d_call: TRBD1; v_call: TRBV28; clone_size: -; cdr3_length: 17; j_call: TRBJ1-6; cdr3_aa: CASLSPPTGAYNSPLHF; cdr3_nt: TGTGCCAGCCTCAGTCCCCCGACAGGGGCATATAATTCACCCCTCCACTTT
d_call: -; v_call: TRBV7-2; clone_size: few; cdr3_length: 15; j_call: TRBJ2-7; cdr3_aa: CASSIPLRGPGEQYF; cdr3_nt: TGTGCCAGCAGCATCCCCCTTCGGGGCCCCGGCGAGCAGTACTTC
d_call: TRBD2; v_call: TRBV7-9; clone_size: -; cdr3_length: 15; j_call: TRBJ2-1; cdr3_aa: CASRSRGGSYNEQFF; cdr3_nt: TGTGCCAGCAGGTCACGGGGGGGCTCCTACAATGAGCAGTTCTTC
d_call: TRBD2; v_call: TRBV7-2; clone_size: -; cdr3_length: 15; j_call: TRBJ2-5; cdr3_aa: CASRGGSGRAETQYF; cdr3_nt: TGTGCCAGCAGAGGTGGAAGCGGGAGGGCAGAGACCCAGTACTTC
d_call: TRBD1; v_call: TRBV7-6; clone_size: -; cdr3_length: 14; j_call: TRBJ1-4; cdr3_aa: CASSRTGGNEKLFF; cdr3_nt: TGTGCCAGCAGTAGGACAGGGGGCAATGAAAAACTGTTTTTT
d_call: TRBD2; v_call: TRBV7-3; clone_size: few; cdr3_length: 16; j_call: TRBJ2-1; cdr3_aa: CASSSQSGLALNEQFF; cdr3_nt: TGTGCCAGCAGCTCTCAGTCGGGACTAGCATTGAATGAGCAGTTCTTC
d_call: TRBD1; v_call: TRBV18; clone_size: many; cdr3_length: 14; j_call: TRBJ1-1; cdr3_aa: CASSPGTGNTEAFF; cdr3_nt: TGTGCCAGCAGCCCCGGGACAGGGAACACTGAAGCTTTCTTT